Presented here are 5 T cell receptor beta chains from one specimen sequenced in a study of OX40 agonist ivuxolimab in advanced cancers. The protocol was immunoSEQ multiplex PCR, while the TCRdb copy is restricted to in-frame clones and leaves out a portion. The sample lists approximately 67,000 clones, approximately 90% occurring once. The specimen was CD4+ or CD8+ T cells sorted from blood, collected in a trial of the OX40 agonist ivuxolimab. These receptors all come from an adult with an advanced solid tumor such as melanoma, head and neck, liver or kidney cancer.

V usage is TRBV7-2 and J usage is TRBJ2-5; possibly TRBD2 for D (5 bases). V gave up 5 bases and J gave up 5 bases, with 9 bases separating them. Germline CDR1 reads SGHTA; CDR2 reads FQGNSA. The CDR3 is 12 amino acids. CDR3 in amino acids: CASSPGLETQYF. CDR3 nucleotides: TGTGCCAGCAGCCCAGGACTGGAGACCCAGTACTTC.

The V call is TRBV6-5, the J call TRBJ1-2; 9 nucleotides match TRBD1. Unmatched junction bases numbered 5, after V lost 5 bases and J lost 4 bases. Germline V lookup: CDR1 MNHEY, CDR2 SVGAGI. CDR3 length: 14 amino acids. The CDR3 region is CASSEDRGPYGYTF. The CDR3 nucleotides are TGTGCCAGCAGTGAGGACAGGGGCCCCTATGGCTACACCTTC.

The CDR3 here is CSARKEGGPSGYTF. In DNA, the CDR3 is TGCAGCGCACGAAAGGAGGGGGGCCCCTCGGGCTACACCTTC. V gene TRBV29-1 combines with J gene TRBJ1-2, with a tentative D call TRBD1 (6 bases). Germline V CDR1 and CDR2: SQVTM, ANQGSEA. The CDR3 extends over 14 amino acids. V gave up 7 bases and J gave up 8 bases, with 23 bases separating them.

The chain uses TRBV18 and TRBJ1-3, with 7 bases matching TRBD1. V lost 3 bases to trimming and J lost 2 bases; unmatched junction nucleotides: 4. CDR3 length: 15 amino acids. Germline V gene data show CDR1 as KGHSH and CDR2 as LQKENI. In nucleotides, the CDR3 is TGTGCCAGCTCACCTCAAACAGGGGCTGGAAACACCATATATTTT. This translates into CASSPQTGAGNTIYF.

This chain links TRBV11-2 with TRBJ2-1; D gene ambiguous. The CDR3 has 13 amino acids. CDR1 is SGHAT and CDR2 is FQNNGV in the germline V gene. The V and J ends lost 4 bases and 7 bases respectively, with 11 bases between them. The CDR3 DNA follows: TGTGCCAGCAGCTCCTCCTGGGTGAATGAGCAGTTCTTC. Amino acid sequence: CASSSSWVNEQFF.